This entry features one T cell receptor (beta chain) sequence. V shed 3 bases and J shed 1 base, with 7 bases lying between them. The CDR3 loop spans 14 amino acids. Germline V gene sequence: CDR1 MGHRA, CDR2 YSYEKL. This entry belongs to a study of technical replicates of blood from several donors. Generated by immunoSEQ multiplex PCR, the TCRdb table keeps only in-frame clones and is missing some. The top ten clones hold around 0.23% of a sample with about 83,000 clones, 94% of them seen once. V usage is TRBV4-1 and J usage is TRBJ1-3; D perhaps matches TRBD1 (6 bases). Specimen: T cells isolated from PBMCs. The clonotype was recovered from a human donor in good health. This CDR3 reads CASSHQGSGNTIYF. Here the CDR3 DNA reads TGCGCCAGCAGCCACCAGGGGTCTGGAAACACCATATATTTT.